Following are 2 T cell receptor beta chains from one sample sequenced in a study of blood T cell repertoires in COVID-19. Libraries were prepared by immunoSEQ multiplex PCR; TCRdb keeps only in-frame clonotypes and omits some of them. This repertoire shows around 250,000 clones, 85% found once; its top ten account for 5% to 7.5%. The sequenced sample consisted of PBMCs or T cells enriched from blood (not recorded which). All receptors derive from a woman aged 45 to 65 who had been exposed to COVID-19.

The gene calls are TRBV10-1 and TRBJ2-2; the D gene is possibly TRBD2 (5 bases). Trimming shortened V by 6 bases and J by 5 bases, and 13 bases separated the two germline ends. CDR3 length: 14 amino acids. Germline V gene sequence: CDR1 WNHNN, CDR2 SYGVQD (reference sequence). The CDR3 coding sequence is TGCGCCAGCAGGGCTAGCACGGGGACCGGGGAGCTGTTTTTT. It codes for CASRASTGTGELFF.

The chain recombines TRBV27 with TRBJ2-2; a possible D gene is TRBD1 (6 bases). The CDR3 contains 15 residues. Germline values: CDR1 MNHEY, CDR2 SMNVEV (reference sequence). V lost 11 bases, J lost 3 bases, and 19 bases lay in between. CDR3 sequence reads: CARHTTGADTGELFF. The CDR3 DNA is TGTGCCCGACACACGACAGGCGCCGACACCGGGGAGCTGTTTTTT.